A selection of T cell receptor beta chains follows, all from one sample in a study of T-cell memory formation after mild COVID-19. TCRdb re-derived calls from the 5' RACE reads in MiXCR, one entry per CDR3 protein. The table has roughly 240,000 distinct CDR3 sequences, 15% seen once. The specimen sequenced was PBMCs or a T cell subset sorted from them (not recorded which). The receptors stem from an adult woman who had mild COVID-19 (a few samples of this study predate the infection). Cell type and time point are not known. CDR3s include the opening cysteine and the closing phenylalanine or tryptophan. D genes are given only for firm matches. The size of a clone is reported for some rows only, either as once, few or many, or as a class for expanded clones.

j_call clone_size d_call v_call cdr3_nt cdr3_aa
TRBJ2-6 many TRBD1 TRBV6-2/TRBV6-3 TGTGCCAGCAGCAAAATGGACAGGGCCGGGGCCAACGTCCTGACTTTC CASSKMDRAGANVLTF
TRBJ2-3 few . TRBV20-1 TGCAGTGCTAGAGACAAGGGGCGCCCAGATACGCAGTATTTT CSARDKGRPDTQYF
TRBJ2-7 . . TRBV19 TGTGCCAGTAGTCCCCGGGACGGAGCCTACGAGCAGTACTTC CASSPRDGAYEQYF
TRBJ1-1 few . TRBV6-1 TGTGCCAGCAGGGGGGGAGGGGGGAACACTGAAGCTTTCTTT CASRGGGGNTEAFF
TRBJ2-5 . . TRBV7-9 TGTGCCAGCAGCTTGTTGTTCGGTAGAAGAAAAGAGACCCAGTACTTC CASSLLFGRRKETQYF
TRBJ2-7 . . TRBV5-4 TGTGCCAGCAGCCCCTCCGCAGCGCGCGAGCAGTACTTC CASSPSAAREQYF
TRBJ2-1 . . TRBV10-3 TGTGCCATCAGTGATGGACAAGGCGAGCAGTTCTTC CAISDGQGEQFF
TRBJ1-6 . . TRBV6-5 TGTGCCAGCTCGGGGGGGAATTCACCCCTCCACTTT CASSGGNSPLHF
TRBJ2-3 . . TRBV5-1 TGCGCCAGCACCCCCGGAGGGAACACGGCAGATACGCAGTATTTT CASTPGGNTADTQYF
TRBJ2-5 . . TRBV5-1 TGCGCCAGCAGAGTGGGGCAGACCCAGTACTTC CASRVGQTQYF
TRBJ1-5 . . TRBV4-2 TGTGCCAGCAGCCATGGGACAAGGAACAATCAGCCCCAGCATTTT CASSHGTRNNQPQHF
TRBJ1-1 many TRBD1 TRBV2 TGTGCCAGCAGAGATTTAAGACGGACAGGGATTTTAACTGAAGCTTTCTTT CASRDLRRTGILTEAFF
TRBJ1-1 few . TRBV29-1 TGCAGCGTGCGGGATCCAGGCAGTGAAGCTTTCTTT CSVRDPGSEAFF
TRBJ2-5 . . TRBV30 TGTGCCTGGAGTGAGCAAGGCCAGGGGACCCAGTACTTC CAWSEQGQGTQYF
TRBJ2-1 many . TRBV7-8 TGTGCCAGCAGTTCCGGGACTTCAAGCTCCTACAATGAGCAGTTCTTC CASSSGTSSSYNEQFF
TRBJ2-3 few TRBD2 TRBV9 TGTGCCAGCGCAAGCGGGGGGGGCGCAGATACGCAGTATTTT CASASGGGADTQYF
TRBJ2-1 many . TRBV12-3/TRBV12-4 TGTGCCAGCAGCCAAATAGACAGGGAGCAGTTCTTC CASSQIDREQFF
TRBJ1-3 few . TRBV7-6 TGTGCCAGCAGTACTTTCAACAGGGTCTCTGGAAACACCATATATTTT CASSTFNRVSGNTIYF
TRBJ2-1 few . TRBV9 TGTGCCAGCAGTACAGGGCCCACCTACAATGAGCAGTTCTTC CASSTGPTYNEQFF
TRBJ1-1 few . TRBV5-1 TGCGCCAGCAACCCGGGGGCAGAGACTGAAGCTTTCTTT CASNPGAETEAFF
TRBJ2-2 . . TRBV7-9 TGTGCCAGCAGCCCGACATATGCGAACACCGGGGAGCTGTTTTTT CASSPTYANTGELFF
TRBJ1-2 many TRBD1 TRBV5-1 TGCGCCAGCGGACAGGGGATGTACTCGGGCTACACCTTC CASGQGMYSGYTF